This TCR beta chain was recorded in a study of OX40 agonist ivuxolimab in advanced cancers. About the study: Patients were treated with ivuxolimab, an agonistic anti-OX40 (CD134) antibody. Participants, 82.7% male, averaged roughly 60 years of age, ranging from roughly 20 to 85.

Findings of the study overall: Some nonresponders also had low normalized T-cell clonal expansion. Partly responding patients at 0.1-3.0 mg/kg showed some of the smallest clonal expansion.

This clone appeared a few times. Its antigen remains unknown. Produced via immunoSEQ multiplex PCR; TCRdb's table is partial and in-frame only. The sample yields around 76,000 clones, 94% seen once. The receptor's source is an adult with an advanced solid tumor such as melanoma, head and neck, liver or kidney cancer. The sequencing here drew on CD4+ or CD8+ T cells sorted from blood, taken in a trial of the OX40 agonist ivuxolimab.

The CDR3 loop reads CASSQEVGGAGELFF. DNA for the CDR3: TGCGCCAGCAGCCAAGAGGTCGGGGGGGCCGGGGAGCTGTTTTTT. This chain connects TRBV4-3 to TRBJ2-2; 8 nucleotides line up with TRBD2. V was clipped by 0 bases and J by 6 bases; unmatched bases: 3. This CDR3 spans 15 amino acids. Germline V gives CDR1 LGHNA, CDR2 YSLEER.